This T cell receptor (beta chain) was captured in a study of OX40 agonist ivuxolimab in advanced cancers. Sequenced by immunoSEQ multiplex PCR; TCRdb stores in-frame clones only, minus some. The sample lists about 35,000 clones; about 94% were seen once. The germline V gene has CDR1 LNHDA and CDR2 SQIVND (reference sequence). The CDR3 covers 14 residues. The V end was cut by 6 bases, the J end by 3 bases, with 12 bases between. The TCR sequence derives from an adult with an advanced solid tumor such as melanoma, head and neck, liver or kidney cancer. The J gene is TRBJ1-3, the V gene TRBV19; unclear D gene. This specimen consisted of CD4+ or CD8+ T cells sorted from blood, obtained in a trial of the OX40 agonist ivuxolimab. CDR3 DNA sequence: TGTGCCAGTAGCGGATATTACGGTGGAAACACCATATATTTT. Its translation: CASSGYYGGNTIYF. The variable domain in full, completed from reference TRBV19 and TRBJ1-3, reads DGGITQSPKYLFRKEGQNVTLSCEQNLNHDAMYWYRQDPGQGLRLIYYSQIVNDFQKGDIAEGYSVSREKKESFPLTVTSAQKNPTAFYLCASSGYYGGNTIYFGEGSWLTVV.